There are a few counts of the clone carrying this T cell receptor beta chain. Its target is unknown. These data belong to a study of T-cell memory formation after mild COVID-19. Study context: Largely, the TCR clusters proved donor specific. Points from the study as a whole: Contracting clones from day 15 to 85 had balanced CD4/CD8; later expanders favoured CD4+. Among contracting clones, CD4+ were mainly CM/EM and CD8+ enriched in EMRA.

TCRdb redid the calling of the 5' RACE reads with MiXCR, one entry per CDR3 protein. Of under 400,000 distinct CDR3 sequences listed, 25% to 30% are singletons. The length of the CDR3 is 13 residues. CDR1 and CDR2 (germline): DFQATT, SNEGSKA (reference sequence). The V and J ends lost 3 bases and 3 bases respectively, with 8 bases between them. The chain employs TRBV20-1 and TRBJ2-2, with D tentatively TRBD2 (6 bases). The receptor's source is an adult woman who had mild COVID-19 (a few samples of this study predate the infection). Cell type and time point are not known. Sequenced: PBMCs or a T cell subset sorted from them (not recorded which). The CDR3 DNA reads as TGCAGTGCTAGTGGGACTTACACCGGGGAGCTGTTTTTT. This encodes CSASGTYTGELFF.